What follows describes a single TCR beta chain. Its antigen remains unidentified. The data stem from a study of CXCR3-negative and CXCR3-positive naive CD8 T cells. Study in general: Roughly 1.5 +/- 0.3 million TRB reads came from each library, giving about 140 million in total.

The libraries of TRB cDNA were prepared using 5' RACE with UMI labels. TCRdb reprocessed the 5' RACE reads, with one entry per CDR3 protein and no DNA. In total, the table holds approximately 41,000 distinct CDR3 sequences. The CDR3 is 14 amino acids. The germline V gene encodes CDR1 DFQATT and CDR2 SNEGSKA (reference sequence). The study, taken as a whole, reports: Memory CD8+ cells had much lower diversity, and both naive subsets had comparably high diversity.

Sequencing was performed on memory CD8+ T cells from blood. This receptor was taken from a human donor in good health. Some clones in this sample may be carry-over from other donors' samples. The rearrangement joins TRBV20-1 to TRBJ1-2. CDR3 amino acids: CSARASDLIGGYTF.